The 5 T cell receptor beta chains listed next were all sequenced from one sample in a study of cytomegalovirus exposure and HLA in healthy donors. A multiplex PCR was run with 60 Vbeta primers and 13 Jbeta primers. Here immunoSEQ multiplex PCR was the method, and the copy in TCRdb shows in-frame clones only, minus some. The sample lists 100,000 or so clones; around 60% were seen once. Sequenced: PBMCs. Source of these receptors: a man younger than 45 in good health and CMV-seropositive.

This clone was observed a few times. CDR3 DNA: TGTGCCAGCAGTCCACTTAGCGGGCCTCAAGAGACCCAGTACTTC. Protein: CASSPLSGPQETQYF. The chain employs TRBV27 and TRBJ2-5; 7 bases fit TRBD2. The junction had 8 bases not matched to a gene; V was cut back by 5 bases and J by 2 bases. The CDR3 consists of 15 residues. The germline CDR1 and CDR2 sequences are MNHEY and SMNVEV (reference sequence).

The rearrangement uses TRBV7-9 and TRBJ2-5; no firm D call. Between the trimmed V and J ends, which lost 10 bases and 2 bases, there was a span of 11 bases. Germline CDR1 is SEHNR and CDR2 is FQNEAQ (reference sequence). The CDR3 consists of 12 residues. CDR3 in DNA: TGTGCCACTCAGGCAGCTCAAGAGACCCAGTACTTC. Amino acids: CATQAAQETQYF.

This clone showed up just a few times. The chain recombines TRBV5-1 with TRBJ1-2; possible D gene TRBD1, 6 bases. The CDR3 spans 14 residues. The germline V gene encodes CDR1 SGHRS and CDR2 YFSETQ. V was shortened by 3 bases and J by 4 bases, with 13 bases between the two germline ends. The CDR3 spells CASSSETGIYGYTF. In nucleotides, the CDR3 is TGCGCCAGCAGCTCCGAAACAGGGATCTATGGCTACACCTTC.

The rearrangement joins TRBV28 to TRBJ1-4, with 7 bases fitting TRBD1. Trimming at V came to 10 bases and at J to 3 bases, leaving 5 bases not matched to a gene. The CDR3 is 13 residues long. Germline CDR1 is MDHEN and CDR2 is SYDVKM. The CDR3 nucleotides are TGTGCCACCAAAGGGACAGCTAATGAAAAACTGTTTTTT. This gives the protein CATKGTANEKLFF.

Written as DNA, the CDR3 is TGTGCCAGCAGCTCTCCCCTAGGGGCTAGCGGGATGGATGAGCAGTTCTTC. Translation gives CASSSPLGASGMDEQFF. The chain uses TRBV13 and TRBJ2-1; 9 positions match TRBD2. Germline-derived CDR1 and CDR2 are PRHDT and FYEKMQ (reference sequence). V trimming: 4 bases; J trimming: 8 bases; junction bases outside the gene matches: 15. The CDR3 loop spans 17 amino acids.